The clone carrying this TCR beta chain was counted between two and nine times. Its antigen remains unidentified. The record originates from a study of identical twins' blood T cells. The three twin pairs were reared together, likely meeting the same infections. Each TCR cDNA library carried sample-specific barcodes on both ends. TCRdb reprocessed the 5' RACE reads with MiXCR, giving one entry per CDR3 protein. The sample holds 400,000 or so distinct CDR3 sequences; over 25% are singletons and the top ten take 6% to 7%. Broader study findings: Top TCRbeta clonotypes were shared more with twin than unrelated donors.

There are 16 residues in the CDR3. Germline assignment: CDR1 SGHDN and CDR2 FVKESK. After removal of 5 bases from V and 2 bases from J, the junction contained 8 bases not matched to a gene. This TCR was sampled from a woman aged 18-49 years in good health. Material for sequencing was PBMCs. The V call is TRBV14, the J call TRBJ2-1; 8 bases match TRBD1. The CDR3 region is CASSSRTGSTYNEQFF. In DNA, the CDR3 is TGTGCCAGCAGCTCCCGGACAGGGTCAACCTACAATGAGCAGTTCTTC.